Sequencing of this TCR beta chain was carried out in a study of T cell clusters in autoimmune cytopenias. Study at large: Per sample, median TRB depth was about 52,000 reads, yielding a median roughly 2,000 distinct clonotypes. Study-level findings and limits: The T cell clusters came from computational analysis alone and lack functional validation.

One tube held mixed TRB-A and TRB-B primer pools for touch-down PCR. One entry per CDR3 protein, without DNA, is what TCRdb gives after re-calling the multiplex PCR reads. The ten top clones account for roughly a tenth, within a sample of about 6,900 distinct CDR3 sequences. TRB was amplified from approximately 250 ng of peripheral blood genomic DNA per sample. By frequency, this clonotype is medium-sized. Its matching antigen is unknown. CDR1 and CDR2 from the germline V gene are MNHEY and SVGEGT. This CDR3 spans 15 amino acids. These data also featured in a second study, about T cell repertoires in aging, cancer and after chemotherapy. From that report: In each cancer cohort, median generation probability increased across chemotherapy, suggesting thymic output rebounded.

This sequence was found in a human donor in good health. Sequenced material: peripheral blood. The chain links TRBV6-2 or TRBV6-3 to TRBJ2-7; the TCRdb call, TRBD1, lacks DNA for checking. This CDR3 reads CASSSQGQGRYEQYF.